This T cell receptor (beta chain) was documented in a study of T-cell memory formation after mild COVID-19. Across the whole study: Largely, TCR clusters stayed within a single donor.

One entry per CDR3 protein results from TCRdb running MiXCR on the 5' RACE reads. The table shows about 170,000 distinct CDR3 sequences, with about an eighth occurring only once. The study, taken as a whole, reports: The pre-infection memory compartment contained some responding clones, suggesting cross-reactive memory joined. CD4/CD8 balance characterized clones contracting day 15 to 85, and CD4+ skew characterized later expanders.

V shed 3 bases and J 7 bases; nucleotides not matched to a gene: 13. Germline V gives CDR1 SGHVS, CDR2 FQNEAQ. The CDR3 runs 17 residues. This clonotype has only a few counts. What it binds is not known. This TCR was sampled from a man aged 18 to 30 who had mild COVID-19 (a few samples of this study predate the infection). Cell type and time point are not known. The genes are TRBV7-8 and TRBJ2-7; 12 nucleotides agree with TRBD2. The sample was PBMCs or a T cell subset sorted from them (not recorded which). For the CDR3, the DNA is TGTGCCAGCAGCTTGAGGACTAGCGGGGCAACCTTAGGAGAGCAGTACTTC. Its translation is CASSLRTSGATLGEQYF.